This TCR beta chain was captured in a study of blood T cell repertoires in COVID-19 (dated by TCRdb to the early 2020s). The study in broad terms: Samples from collaborators originated in the United States, Italy and Spain and spanned both the acute and convalescent phases of COVID-19. Deeply sampled blood TCRbeta repertoires from subjects exposed to, actively infected with, or recovered from COVID-19 were included in the dataset. Where available, HLA class I and class II types were obtained from metadata supplied by the sample provider rather than from assay-based typing. The prospective study material was composed of cDNA or gDNA derived from T cells, B-cell-depleted T cells, or PBMCs. The repertoires were released in a freely available public database meant as a resource for research on the immune response to SARS-CoV-2. The samples were drawn from two sources: the first 160 participants of the ongoing ImmuneRACE study, and 1,000 to 1,500 subjects contributed by 6 global collaborators. Sample metadata almost always included a de-identified subject ID, COVID-19 status, age in years and sex. Study-level results and caveats: How much clinical and demographic metadata was included differed by source and by participant, and the metadata was provided uncurated.

At one collaborating source in Seattle, patients were enrolled during active infection and were followed longitudinally through the course of disease. Whole blood was collected in K2EDTA tubes by collaborating institutions according to the institutions' own protocols. For TCRbeta analysis, collaborators shipped samples as frozen whole blood, isolated PBMCs, or DNA extracted from either of those sample types. In regard to this clone: The clone's antigen remains unknown. Per-base quality was not reported, and no clone a single base away is much larger than it.

TCRbeta CDR3 regions were amplified from genomic DNA by means of the immunoSEQ Assay, a bias-controlled multiplex PCR. The study's own analysis went as follows. Nucleated cell counts per sample were estimated from amplification of reference gene primers within the assay. Sequence reads were collapsed and filtered to measure the absolute abundance of every unique TCRbeta CDR3 rearrangement. For each sample, productive Simpson clonality was calculated as the square root of Simpson's diversity index across productive rearrangements. TCRdb retrieved this table from immuneACCESS and kept in-frame rearrangements only. Not all clones are present; in checked studies, unresolved V genes account for under half, and no reason is known for the remainder. Clonal size and the V and J genes are those of that table, whereas D and trimming came from the DNA. The sample yields 200,000 to 300,000 clones; about 87% were counted once. The ten largest clones add up to roughly 6% of the sample.

The specimen was peripheral blood. This sequence was found in a woman in her 30s with COVID-19, enrolled during active disease.

The DNA sequence reads TGTGCCAGCAGCTTACCCACCTGGGGCGACAGGGTGGCTTTCTTT. This sequence encodes CASSLPTWGDRVAFF. The sequence joins TRBV7-2 to TRBJ1-1; the central 7 bases match TRBD1. From cysteine to phenylalanine, the CDR3 is 15 amino acids long. The only DNA kept is the CDR3, 45 bases in frame from the first base. The germline V gene encodes CDR1 SGHTA and CDR2 FQGNSA. V is pruned by 2 bases and J by 11 bases, leaving 14 bases of the junction without a gene match.